This is a list of T cell receptor beta chains from one sample in a study of Tregs in tolerant kidney transplant recipients. Method: immunoSEQ multiplex PCR; TCRdb's copy keeps in-frame clones and lacks some. Of 60,000 to 95,000 clones listed, roughly 98% are singletons. Sequencing used CD4+ T cells from blood, obtained before the transplant. The receptors derive from a human donor who received a combined kidney and bone marrow transplant. Both conserved end residues are part of each CDR3. The D gene is left open where the match is weak.

v_call,j_call,d_call,cdr3_nt,cdr3_aa
TRBV5-1,TRBJ2-7,NA,TGCGCCAGCAGCTTGAGAACAGACCCCTACGAGCAGTACTTC,CASSLRTDPYEQYF
TRBV20-1,TRBJ2-1,TRBD2,TGCAGTGCTTCCCGGGGGGATGAGCAGTTCTTC,CSASRGDEQFF
TRBV19,TRBJ2-3,TRBD1,TGTGCCAGTAGGGACAGGACAGATACGCAGTATTTT,CASRDRTDTQYF
TRBV5-1,TRBJ2-4,TRBD1,TGCGCCAGCAGGGCCGGGACAGGGGGGAACATTCAGTACTTC,CASRAGTGGNIQYF
TRBV19,TRBJ1-1,NA,TGTGCCAGTAGCATGGGGGGGGGCAAGGAGAACACTGAAGCTTTCTTT,CASSMGGGKENTEAFF
TRBV5-1,TRBJ2-2,TRBD1,TGCGCCAGCAGCGTAGGGGGCATCTCCACCGGGGAGCTGTTTTTT,CASSVGGISTGELFF
TRBV6-5,TRBJ1-2,TRBD1,TGTGCCAGCAGTATCGGACAGGGACGAGACTATGGCTACACCTTC,CASSIGQGRDYGYTF
TRBV11-3,TRBJ2-1,TRBD2,TGTGCCAGCAGCTTAGATTCGGGACTAGCGGGAATGGGTGAGCAGTTCTTC,CASSLDSGLAGMGEQFF
TRBV5-1,TRBJ2-7,TRBD2,TGCGCCAGCAGCTTGACTAGCGGGAGTTCCGAGCAGTACTTC,CASSLTSGSSEQYF
TRBV7-3,TRBJ2-1,TRBD2,TGTGCCAGCAGCCCCCCGGGACTAGGGATGGGGGAGCAGTTCTTC,CASSPPGLGMGEQFF
TRBV6-5,TRBJ1-2,TRBD1,TGTGCCAGTAGTTTGGGACAGCCGGGCGGCTACACCTTC,CASSLGQPGGYTF